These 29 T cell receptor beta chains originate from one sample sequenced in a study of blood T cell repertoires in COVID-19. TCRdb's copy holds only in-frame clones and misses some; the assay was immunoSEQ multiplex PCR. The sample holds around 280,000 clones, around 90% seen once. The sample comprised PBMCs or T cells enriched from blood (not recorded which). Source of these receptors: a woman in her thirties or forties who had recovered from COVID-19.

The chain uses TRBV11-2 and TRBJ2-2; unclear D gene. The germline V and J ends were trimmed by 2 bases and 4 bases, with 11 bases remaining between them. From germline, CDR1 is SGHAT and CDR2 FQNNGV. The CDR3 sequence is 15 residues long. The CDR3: CASSLTNTATGELFF. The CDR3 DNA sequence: TGTGCCAGCAGCTTAACTAACACGGCCACCGGGGAGCTGTTTTTT.

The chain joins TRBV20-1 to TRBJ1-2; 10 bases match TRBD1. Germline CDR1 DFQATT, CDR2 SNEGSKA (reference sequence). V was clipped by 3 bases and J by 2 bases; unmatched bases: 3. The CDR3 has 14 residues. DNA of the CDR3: TGCAGTGCTAGTCCGGGACAGGGGAACTATGGCTACACCTTC. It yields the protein CSASPGQGNYGYTF.

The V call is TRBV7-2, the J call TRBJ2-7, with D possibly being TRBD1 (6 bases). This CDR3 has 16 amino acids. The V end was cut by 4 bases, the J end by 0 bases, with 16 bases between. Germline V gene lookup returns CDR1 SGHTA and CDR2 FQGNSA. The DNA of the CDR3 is TGTGCCAGCAGCTACCTAGGTGACAGGCCCTCCTACGAGCAGTACTTC. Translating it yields CASSYLGDRPSYEQYF.

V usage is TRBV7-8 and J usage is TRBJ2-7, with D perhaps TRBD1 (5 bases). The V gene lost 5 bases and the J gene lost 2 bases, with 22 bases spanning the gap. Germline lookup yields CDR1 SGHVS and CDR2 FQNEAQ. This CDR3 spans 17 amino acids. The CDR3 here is CASSPNRRGPFTYEQYF. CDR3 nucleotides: TGTGCCAGCAGCCCTAATCGAAGGGGCCCGTTTACCTACGAGCAGTACTTC.

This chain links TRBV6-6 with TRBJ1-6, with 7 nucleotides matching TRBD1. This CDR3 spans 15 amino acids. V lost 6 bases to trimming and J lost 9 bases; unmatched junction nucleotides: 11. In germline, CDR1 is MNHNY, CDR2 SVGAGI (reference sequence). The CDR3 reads CASRSPGQLLSPLHF. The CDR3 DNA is TGTGCCAGCAGGTCTCCGGGACAGCTTCTTTCACCCCTCCACTTT.

The CDR3 DNA reads as TGTGCCACCAGCAGAGGGGGACACAAGGACGAGCAGTACTTC. Its translation is CATSRGGHKDEQYF. The chain couples TRBV15 to TRBJ2-7; D perhaps matches TRBD1 (6 bases). Germline lookup yields CDR1 LNHNV and CDR2 YYDKDF (reference sequence). The CDR3 is 14 amino acids. V was pared by 1 base and J by 5 bases, with 12 bases between.

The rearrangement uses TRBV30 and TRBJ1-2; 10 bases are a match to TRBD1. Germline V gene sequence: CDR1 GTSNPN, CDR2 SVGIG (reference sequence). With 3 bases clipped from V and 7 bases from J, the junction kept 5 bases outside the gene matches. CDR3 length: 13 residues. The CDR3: CAWRDRGAGGYTF. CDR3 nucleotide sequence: TGTGCCTGGAGGGACAGGGGGGCAGGTGGCTACACCTTC.

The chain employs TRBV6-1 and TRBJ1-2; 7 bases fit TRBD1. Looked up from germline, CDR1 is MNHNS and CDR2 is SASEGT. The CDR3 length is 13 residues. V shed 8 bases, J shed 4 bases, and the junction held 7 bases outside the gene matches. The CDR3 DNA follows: TGTGCCAGCGGACAGGAGGGGGCCTATGGCTACACCTTC. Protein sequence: CASGQEGAYGYTF.

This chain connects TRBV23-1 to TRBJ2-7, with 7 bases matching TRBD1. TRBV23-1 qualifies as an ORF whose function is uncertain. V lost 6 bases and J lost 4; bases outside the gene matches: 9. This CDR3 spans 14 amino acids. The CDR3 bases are TGCGCCAGCAGCCCATCGGGACAGTTATACGAGCAGTACTTC. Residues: CASSPSGQLYEQYF.

As DNA, the CDR3 is TGTGCCAGCAGCTTAGTCGCACAGGGCCAGGTCGAGCAGTACTTC. This encodes CASSLVAQGQVEQYF. This chain joins TRBV11-2 and TRBJ2-7, with D possibly TRBD1 on 6 matching bases. With 1 base removed from V and 6 bases from J, the gap between germline ends came to 16 bases. Germline V CDR1 and CDR2: SGHAT, FQNNGV. This CDR3 is 15 amino acids long.

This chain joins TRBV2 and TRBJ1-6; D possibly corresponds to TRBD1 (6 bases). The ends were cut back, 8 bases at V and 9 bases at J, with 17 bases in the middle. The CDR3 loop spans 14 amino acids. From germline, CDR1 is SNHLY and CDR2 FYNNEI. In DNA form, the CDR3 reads TGTGCCAGCTTAAAGGGGGTAGGAGTTTCACCCCTCCACTTT. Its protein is CASLKGVGVSPLHF.

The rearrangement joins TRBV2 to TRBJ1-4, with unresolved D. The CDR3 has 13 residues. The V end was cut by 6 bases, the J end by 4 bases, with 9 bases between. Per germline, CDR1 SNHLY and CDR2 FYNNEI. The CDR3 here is CASRGSLNEKLFF. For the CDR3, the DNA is TGTGCCAGCAGGGGGAGCCTTAATGAAAAACTGTTTTTT.

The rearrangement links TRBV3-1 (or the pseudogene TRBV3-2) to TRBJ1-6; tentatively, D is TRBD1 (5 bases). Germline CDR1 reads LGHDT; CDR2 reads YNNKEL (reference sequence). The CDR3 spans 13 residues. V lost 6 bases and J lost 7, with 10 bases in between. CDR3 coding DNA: TGTGCCAGCAGGGGGCCAGGGAATTCACCCCTCCACTTT. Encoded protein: CASRGPGNSPLHF.

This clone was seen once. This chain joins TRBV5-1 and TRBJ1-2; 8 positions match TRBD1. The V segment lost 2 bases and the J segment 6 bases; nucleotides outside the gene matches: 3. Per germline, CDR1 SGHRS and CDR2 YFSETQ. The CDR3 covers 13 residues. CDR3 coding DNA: TGCGCCAGCAGCTTTCGGACAGGGCATGGCTACACCTTC. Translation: CASSFRTGHGYTF.

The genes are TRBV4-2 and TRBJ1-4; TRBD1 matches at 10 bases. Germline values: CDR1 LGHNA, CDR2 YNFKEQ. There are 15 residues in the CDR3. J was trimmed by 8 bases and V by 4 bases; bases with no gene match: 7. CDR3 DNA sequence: TGTGCCAGCAGCCGTGGACAGGGGGAGGGAGAAAAACTGTTTTTT. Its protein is CASSRGQGEGEKLFF.

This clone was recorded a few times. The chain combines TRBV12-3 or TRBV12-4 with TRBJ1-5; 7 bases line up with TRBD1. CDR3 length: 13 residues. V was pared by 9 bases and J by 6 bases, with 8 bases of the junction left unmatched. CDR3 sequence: CASTGDVIQPQHF. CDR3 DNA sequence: TGTGCCAGTACAGGGGATGTAATTCAGCCCCAGCATTTT.

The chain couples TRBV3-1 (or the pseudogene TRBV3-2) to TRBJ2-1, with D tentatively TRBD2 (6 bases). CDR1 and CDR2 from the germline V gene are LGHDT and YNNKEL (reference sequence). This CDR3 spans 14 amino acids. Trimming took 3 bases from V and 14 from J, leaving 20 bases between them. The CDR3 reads CASSHSQAGTPKFF. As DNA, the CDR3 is TGTGCCAGCAGCCATTCCCAGGCCGGGACTCCTAAGTTCTTC.

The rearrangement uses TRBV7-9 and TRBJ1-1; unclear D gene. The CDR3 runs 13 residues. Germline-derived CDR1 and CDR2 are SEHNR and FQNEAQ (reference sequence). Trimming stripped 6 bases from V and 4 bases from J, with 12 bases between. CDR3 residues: CASRSEEGTEAFF. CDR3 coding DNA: TGTGCCAGCAGGTCTGAGGAGGGCACTGAAGCTTTCTTT.

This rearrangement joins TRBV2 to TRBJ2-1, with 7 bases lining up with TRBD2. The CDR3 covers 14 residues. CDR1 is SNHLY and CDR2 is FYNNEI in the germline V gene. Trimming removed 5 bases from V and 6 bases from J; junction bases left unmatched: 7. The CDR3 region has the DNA TGTGCCAGCAGTATTATCGGGACTACCAATGAGCAGTTCTTC. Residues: CASSIIGTTNEQFF.

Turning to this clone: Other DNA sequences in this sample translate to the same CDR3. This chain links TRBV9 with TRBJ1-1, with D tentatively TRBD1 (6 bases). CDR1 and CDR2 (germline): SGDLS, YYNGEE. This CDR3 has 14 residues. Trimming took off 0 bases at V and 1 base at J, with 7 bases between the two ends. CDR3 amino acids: CASSVGTANTEAFF. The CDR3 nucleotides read TGTGCCAGCAGCGTAGGGACAGCGAACACTGAAGCTTTCTTT.

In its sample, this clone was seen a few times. The CDR3 DNA is TGTGCCAGCAGCCAAGATGAGATTCGGGAAAAACTGTTTTTT. It is translated as CASSQDEIREKLFF. This chain uses TRBV4-2 with TRBJ1-4; D unresolved. V lost 0 bases and J 8 bases, leaving 10 bases between the germline ends. This CDR3 spans 14 amino acids. In germline, CDR1 is LGHNA, CDR2 YNFKEQ.

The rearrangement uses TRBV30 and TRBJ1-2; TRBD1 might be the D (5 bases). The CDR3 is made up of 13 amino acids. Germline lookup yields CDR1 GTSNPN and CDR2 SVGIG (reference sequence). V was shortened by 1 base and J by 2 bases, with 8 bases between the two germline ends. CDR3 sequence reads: CAWSAGMNYGYTF. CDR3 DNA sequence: TGTGCCTGGAGTGCAGGGATGAACTATGGCTACACCTTC.

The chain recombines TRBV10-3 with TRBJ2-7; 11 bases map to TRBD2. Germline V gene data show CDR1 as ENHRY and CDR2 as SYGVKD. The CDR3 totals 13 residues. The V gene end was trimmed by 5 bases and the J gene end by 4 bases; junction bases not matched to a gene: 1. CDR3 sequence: CAISLAGGYEQYF. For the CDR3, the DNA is TGTGCCATCAGTCTAGCGGGAGGATACGAGCAGTACTTC.

DNA for the CDR3: TGTGCCAGCAGCAAAGCAGACAGGGGCGTATCACCCCTCCACTTT. Protein product: CASSKADRGVSPLHF. V and J are TRBV21-1 and TRBJ1-6; no DNA check was done on the table's D call, TRBD1. TRBV21-1 counts as a pseudogene. The CDR3 loop spans 15 amino acids.

CDR3 in DNA: TGTGCCAGCGCGGACAGGTTATCTTCCTACGAGCAGTACTTC. It encodes CASADRLSSYEQYF. J is TRBJ2-7 and V is TRBV2, with 7 bases identical to TRBD1. This CDR3 spans 14 amino acids. Germline V CDR1 and CDR2: SNHLY, FYNNEI. The ends lost 8 bases at V and 1 base at J; junction bases unmatched: 8.

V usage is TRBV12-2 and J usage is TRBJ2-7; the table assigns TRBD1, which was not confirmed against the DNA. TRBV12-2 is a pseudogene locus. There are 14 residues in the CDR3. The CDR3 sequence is CASWETRGRNEQYF. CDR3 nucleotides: TGTGCAAGTTGGGAAACCAGGGGCCGAAACGAGCAGTACTTC.

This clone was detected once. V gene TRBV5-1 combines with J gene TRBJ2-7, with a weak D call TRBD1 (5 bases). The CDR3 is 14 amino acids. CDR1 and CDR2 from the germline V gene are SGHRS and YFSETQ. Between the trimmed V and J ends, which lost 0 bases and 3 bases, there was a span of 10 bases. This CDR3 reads CASSLASGNYEQYF. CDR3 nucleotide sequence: TGCGCCAGCAGCTTGGCCTCAGGGAACTACGAGCAGTACTTC.

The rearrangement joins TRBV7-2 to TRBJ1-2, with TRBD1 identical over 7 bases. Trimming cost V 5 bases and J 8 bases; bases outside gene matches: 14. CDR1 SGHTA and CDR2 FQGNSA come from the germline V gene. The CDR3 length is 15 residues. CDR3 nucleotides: TGTGCCAGCAGCCTCCGCCCGACAGGGCGGCAGGGCTACACCTTC. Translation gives CASSLRPTGRQGYTF.

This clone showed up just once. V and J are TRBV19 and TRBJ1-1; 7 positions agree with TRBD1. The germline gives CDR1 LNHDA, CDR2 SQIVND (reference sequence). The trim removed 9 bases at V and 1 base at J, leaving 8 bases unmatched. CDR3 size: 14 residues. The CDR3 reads CASVKGARNTEAFF. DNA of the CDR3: TGTGCCAGCGTAAAGGGGGCCAGGAACACTGAAGCTTTCTTT. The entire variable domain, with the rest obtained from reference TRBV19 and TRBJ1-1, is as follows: DGGITQSPKYLFRKEGQNVTLSCEQNLNHDAMYWYRQDPGQGLRLIYYSQIVNDFQKGDIAEGYSVSREKKESFPLTVTSAQKNPTAFYLCASVKGARNTEAFFGQGTRLTVV.